The clone carrying this T cell receptor (beta chain) was counted a single time. The data are from a study of blood T cell repertoires in COVID-19. In the study overall: There were acute and convalescent COVID-19 samples, and they came from the United States, Italy and Spain.

Produced via immunoSEQ multiplex PCR; TCRdb's table is partial and in-frame only. This repertoire shows some 190,000 clones, about 88% found once; its top ten account for 1.5% to 2%. CDR3 length: 13 residues. V lost 1 base and J lost 13, with 13 bases in between. The germline gives CDR1 SGHTA, CDR2 FQGNSA. The chain recombines TRBV7-2 with TRBJ1-4; the D is unclear. Input material: peripheral blood. This TCR derives from a young man with active or convalescent COVID-19. The CDR3 spells CASSLEPPAVLFF. The CDR3 bases are TGTGCCAGCAGCTTAGAACCCCCGGCGGTACTGTTTTTT.